The 30 T cell receptor beta chains below all came from one sample that was sequenced in a study of T-cell reconstitution after alpha-beta-depleted transplantation in children. The library targeted TCRbeta and was prepared with unique molecular identifiers. TCRdb used MiXCR to reprocess the PCR reads, holding one entry per CDR3 protein. The sample holds 700,000 or so distinct CDR3 sequences; around 13% are singletons and the top ten take 0.79%. Here the sequenced sample was PBMCs, taken before TCRalphabeta/CD19-depleted stem cell transplant. Every receptor here comes from a girl aged 2 to 9 with congenital amegakaryocytic thrombocytopenia, due to receive a stem cell transplant.

This clonotype was seen repeatedly, ten times or more. The chain recombines TRBV5-1 with TRBJ1-4; no clear D gene. The CDR3 runs to 14 residues. Germline V CDR1 and CDR2: SGHRS, YFSETQ. V shed 1 base and J shed 3 bases, with 7 bases lying between them. The CDR3 loop is CASSLQAANEKLFF. CDR3 in DNA: TGCGCCAGCAGCTTGCAGGCGGCTAATGAAAAACTGTTTTTT.

This clonotype was recorded many times. The V and J genes are TRBV20-1 and TRBJ2-7; 8 bases are shared with TRBD1. In germline, CDR1 is DFQATT, CDR2 SNEGSKA (reference sequence). The V segment lost 1 base and the J segment 6 bases; nucleotides outside the gene matches: 8. CDR3 length equals 14 residues. Here the CDR3 reads CSARAGQGLGEQYF. The CDR3 bases are TGCAGTGCTAGAGCCGGACAGGGTTTAGGCGAGCAGTACTTC.

The chain joins TRBV9 to TRBJ2-7; TRBD2 matches at 7 bases. The CDR3 loop spans 14 amino acids. The germline gives CDR1 SGDLS, CDR2 YYNGEE. V lost 3 bases, J lost 2 bases, and 5 bases stayed unmatched. CDR3 in DNA: TGTGCCAGCAGCGACGGCAGCGGGACCTACGAGCAGTACTTC. It encodes CASSDGSGTYEQYF.

This clonotype was seen more than once but under ten times. The genes are TRBV7-8 and TRBJ1-5, with D possibly matching TRBD1 (5 bases). V lost 7 bases to trimming and J lost 4 bases, with 17 bases between them. The CDR3 extends over 15 amino acids. Germline CDR1 is SGHVS and CDR2 is FQNEAQ. DNA of the CDR3: TGTGCCAGCAATCCAGCGGGGGGGAGGAATCAGCCCCAGCATTTT. It specifies CASNPAGGRNQPQHF.

This clonotype was seen ten or more times. The genes are TRBV11-2 and TRBJ2-1, with 9 positions matching TRBD2. CDR1 and CDR2 (germline): SGHAT, FQNNGV. The CDR3 runs 13 residues. The J segment lost 5 bases and the V segment lost 7 bases, leaving 3 bases of the junction unmatched. Here the CDR3 reads CASISGSNNEQFF. The CDR3, as DNA: TGTGCCAGCATTAGCGGGAGTAACAATGAGCAGTTCTTC.

This clonotype was observed many times. CDR3 DNA: TGTGCCAGCAGCTTATATACTAGCGGGAGGTACAATGAGCAGTTCTTC. Translating it yields CASSLYTSGRYNEQFF. This chain connects TRBV7-6 to TRBJ2-1; 12 nucleotides align to TRBD2. The CDR3 totals 16 residues. In germline, CDR1 is SGHVS, CDR2 FNYEAQ. V lost 2 bases to trimming and J lost 4 bases; unmatched junction nucleotides: 3.

In its sample, this clonotype was seen many times. This chain links TRBV11-2 with TRBJ1-1; no clear D gene. CDR1 SGHAT and CDR2 FQNNGV come from the germline V gene. V was shortened by 6 bases and J by 0 bases, with 8 bases between the two germline ends. There are 13 residues in the CDR3. The DNA of the CDR3 is TGTGCCAGCAGTCGGATAATGAACACTGAAGCTTTCTTT. Translated: CASSRIMNTEAFF.

The table lists this clonotype with a few counts. The CDR3 sequence is CASSNIGGGYTF. The CDR3 coding sequence is TGTGCCAGCAGCAATATTGGGGGTGGCTACACCTTC. The chain employs TRBV7-9 and TRBJ1-2; a possible D gene is TRBD1 (5 bases). The germline CDR1 and CDR2 sequences are SEHNR and FQNEAQ (reference sequence). This CDR3 is 12 amino acids long. The V and J ends lost 5 bases and 7 bases respectively, with 11 bases between them.

This clonotype was recorded many times. J is TRBJ2-1 and V is TRBV19, with D maybe TRBD1 (6 bases). CDR1 LNHDA and CDR2 SQIVND come from the germline V gene (reference sequence). CDR3 length: 11 residues. V gave up 8 bases and J gave up 15 bases, with 17 bases separating them. The CDR3 loop is CASARDITPFF. DNA for the CDR3: TGTGCCAGTGCCCGGGACATCACCCCGTTCTTC.

This clonotype was picked up many times. This rearrangement joins TRBV12-3 or TRBV12-4 to TRBJ1-3; no clear D gene. V lost 3 bases, J lost 0 bases, and 9 bases lay in between. The CDR3 covers 15 residues. In DNA, the CDR3 is TGTGCCAGCAGTTTCCCCTCCAGCTCTGGAAACACCATATATTTT. Translated, it gives CASSFPSSSGNTIYF.

The gene calls are TRBV5-1 and TRBJ2-5, with D possibly called TRBD1 or TRBD2 (7 bases each). The CDR3 runs to 17 residues. Trimming pared 2 bases from V and 2 bases from J, leaving 19 bases between. CDR1 is SGHRS and CDR2 is YFSETQ in the germline V gene. The CDR3 nucleotides are TGCGCCAGCAGCTTCAGCTTGGGGGGGACAGCTCAAGAGACCCAGTACTTC. It specifies CASSFSLGGTAQETQYF.

This clonotype has a count of ten or more. The rearrangement joins TRBV12-3 or TRBV12-4 to TRBJ2-5; 8 nucleotides align to TRBD1. Trimming removed 5 bases from V and 2 bases from J; junction bases left unmatched: 10. The CDR3 runs to 16 residues. The CDR3 DNA sequence: TGTGCCAGCAGTGCAAAGACAGGGGCCACTCAAGAGACCCAGTACTTC. Amino acids: CASSAKTGATQETQYF.

This clonotype has a count of ten or more. This sequence joins TRBV4-2 and TRBJ2-2; no firm D call. There are 17 residues in the CDR3. Per the germline V gene, CDR1 is LGHNA and CDR2 is YNFKEQ. V lost 4 bases to trimming and J lost 0 bases, with 15 bases between them. The CDR3 sequence is CASSLLSAGSNTGELFF. The CDR3 DNA reads TGTGCCAGCAGCCTACTATCGGCAGGCTCGAACACCGGGGAGCTGTTTTTT.

This clonotype has a count of ten or more. The V and J genes are TRBV29-1 and TRBJ2-1; D is possibly TRBD2 (6 bases). The germline V gene encodes CDR1 SQVTM and CDR2 ANQGSEA. The CDR3 is 14 amino acids. Trimming cost V 4 bases and J 5 bases, with 15 bases left between them. The CDR3 is CSVAIAVENNEQFF. The CDR3 region has the DNA TGCAGCGTTGCGATAGCGGTGGAAAACAATGAGCAGTTCTTC.

The J gene is TRBJ2-1, the V gene TRBV3-1, with 7 bases lining up with TRBD2. This CDR3 is 15 amino acids long. With V trimmed by 5 bases and J by 5 bases, 9 bases remained unmatched. Per germline, CDR1 LGHDT and CDR2 YNNKEL (reference sequence). CDR3 in DNA: TGTGCCAGCAGCAAGCGTGGACTAGTGAACAATGAGCAGTTCTTC. Its protein product is CASSKRGLVNNEQFF.

This clonotype showed up just a few times. The chain links TRBV5-1 to TRBJ2-3, with D tentatively TRBD1 or TRBD2 (6 bases each). Deletions cut 4 bases from V and 4 bases from J, with 19 bases between. The CDR3 covers 16 residues. Germline V gives CDR1 SGHRS, CDR2 YFSETQ. The CDR3 loop is CASSAGELRGSDTQYF. In DNA, the CDR3 is TGCGCCAGCAGCGCAGGGGAGTTGCGGGGCTCAGATACGCAGTATTTT.

The table lists this clonotype with many counts. The chain combines TRBV7-6 with TRBJ1-1, with 8 bases fitting TRBD1. CDR3 length equals 17 residues. After removal of 5 bases from V and 4 bases from J, the junction contained 15 bases not matched to a gene. CDR1 is SGHVS and CDR2 is FNYEAQ in the germline V gene. CDR3 in DNA: TGTGCCAGCAGCCAACCTACCTCAGGGGGCACGATCACTGAAGCTTTCTTT. Its translation: CASSQPTSGGTITEAFF.

This clonotype showed up just a few times. This chain joins TRBV20-1 and TRBJ2-7, with D unclear. The CDR3 totals 12 residues. The V and J ends lost 0 bases and 6 bases respectively, with 9 bases between them. CDR1 and CDR2 from the germline V gene are DFQATT and SNEGSKA (reference sequence). CDR3 residues: CSARDYSSEQYF. The CDR3 DNA follows: TGCAGTGCTAGAGATTACAGTAGCGAGCAGTACTTC.

In this sample, this clonotype turned up many times. The rearrangement joins TRBV20-1 to TRBJ1-2; D gene ambiguous. This CDR3 region has 17 residues. CDR1 and CDR2 from the germline V gene are DFQATT and SNEGSKA (reference sequence). Trimming took off 3 bases at V and 8 bases at J, with 28 bases between the two ends. CDR3 amino acids: CSASRGLVMVSPGGYTF. DNA for the CDR3: TGCAGTGCTAGCCGAGGCCTGGTCATGGTTTCGCCGGGCGGCTACACCTTC.

This clonotype was seen many times. V usage is TRBV7-3 and J usage is TRBJ1-3; tentative D call: TRBD1 (6 bases). The germline V and J ends were trimmed by 4 bases and 2 bases, with 12 bases remaining between them. The CDR3 totals 15 residues. Germline lookup yields CDR1 SGHTA and CDR2 FQGTGA. The CDR3 DNA follows: TGTGCCAGCAGCTCACAGGGAGGACCTGGAAACACCATATATTTT. Its translation is CASSSQGGPGNTIYF.

The sample holds a few counts of this clonotype. The junction departs from germline at one end; a sequencing error may be responsible. The rearrangement links TRBV20-1 to TRBJ1-4; TRBD1 is a possible D gene (6 bases). The CDR3 sequence is 15 residues long. Germline V CDR1 and CDR2: DFQATT, SNEGSKA (reference sequence). CDR3 sequence (DNA): TGCTGTGCTAACCGATTAAGGGGGGGGGATGAAAAACTGTTTTTT. Translated: CCANRLRGGDEKLFF.

This clonotype has ten or more counts. J is TRBJ1-1 and V is TRBV5-5, with a possible D match to TRBD1 (5 bases). V lost 4 bases to trimming and J lost 1 base, with 17 bases between them. The CDR3 consists of 16 residues. In germline, CDR1 is SGHKS, CDR2 YYEKEE (reference sequence). The CDR3 nucleotides are TGTGCCAGCAGCGTATCCTCCCCAGGGCGGAACACTGAAGCTTTCTTT. Protein sequence: CASSVSSPGRNTEAFF.

The chain couples TRBV2 to TRBJ2-7, with D possibly called TRBD1 or TRBD2 (6 bases each). Germline V lookup: CDR1 SNHLY, CDR2 FYNNEI. V lost 6 bases to trimming and J lost 2 bases, with 20 bases between them. The CDR3 consists of 16 residues. CDR3 sequence (DNA): TGTGCCAGCAGGCCAGGGGAGGCGCCCTCTCCCTACGAGCAGTACTTC. It specifies CASRPGEAPSPYEQYF.

The chain links TRBV19 to TRBJ2-1; 10 positions match TRBD2. CDR3 length: 16 residues. CDR1 is LNHDA, CDR2 SQIVND, per germline (reference sequence). After removal of 3 bases from V and 6 bases from J, the junction contained 8 bases not matched to a gene. The CDR3 bases are TGTGCCAGTAGTATCTTCGCTAGCGGGAGCCGCAATGAGCAGTTCTTC. Translation: CASSIFASGSRNEQFF.

The V call is TRBV7-9, the J call TRBJ2-2, with 13 bases matching TRBD2. Trimming at V came to 2 bases and at J to 2 bases, leaving 2 bases not matched to a gene. From germline, CDR1 is SEHNR and CDR2 FQNEAQ (reference sequence). This CDR3 spans 17 amino acids. CDR3 sequence reads: CASSLPGLAGNTGELFF. In DNA, the CDR3 is TGTGCCAGCAGCTTACCGGGACTAGCGGGAAACACCGGGGAGCTGTTTTTT.

Here the CDR3 reads CASSQTPEAGLAGGEQYF. CDR3 nucleotide sequence: TGCGCCAGCAGCCAAACTCCCGAAGCCGGACTAGCGGGAGGCGAGCAGTACTTC. J is TRBJ2-7 and V is TRBV4-1; TRBD2 matches at 14 bases. V lost 2 bases to trimming and J lost 6 bases; unmatched junction nucleotides: 12. The CDR3 length is 18 residues. The germline CDR1 and CDR2 sequences are MGHRA and YSYEKL.

This clonotype was observed at least ten times. The chain recombines TRBV3-1 with TRBJ2-1, with 8 nucleotides matching TRBD2. The CDR3 length is 16 residues. The germline V gene has CDR1 LGHDT and CDR2 YNNKEL (reference sequence). With V trimmed by 1 base and J by 2 bases, 4 bases remained unmatched. The CDR3 DNA is TGTGCCAGCAGCCAAGGCCTAGCGGGTACCTACAATGAGCAGTTCTTC. The encoded protein is CASSQGLAGTYNEQFF.

In its sample, this clonotype was seen many times. This sequence joins TRBV20-1 and TRBJ2-5, with TRBD2 identical over 8 bases. Germline V gene data show CDR1 as DFQATT and CDR2 as SNEGSKA (reference sequence). CDR3 length: 15 amino acids. V shed 0 bases, J shed 5 bases, and the junction held 8 bases outside the gene matches. The CDR3: CSARDPSGSGETQYF. In nucleotides, the CDR3 is TGCAGTGCTAGAGATCCGAGCGGGAGCGGGGAGACCCAGTACTTC.

This clonotype was counted between two and nine times. The CDR3 protein is CASSPPVLTDTQYF. The CDR3 DNA follows: TGTGCCAGCTCACCACCAGTCCTCACAGATACGCAGTATTTT. The chain combines TRBV18 with TRBJ2-3, with unresolved D. This CDR3 is 14 amino acids long. CDR1 and CDR2 from the germline V gene are KGHSH and LQKENI. Trimming took off 0 bases at V and 2 bases at J, with 6 bases between the two ends.

This chain joins TRBV15 and TRBJ2-7, with D possibly being TRBD1 or TRBD2 (6 bases each). V gave up 1 base and J gave up 3 bases, with 25 bases separating them. CDR3 size: 19 residues. Germline lookup yields CDR1 LNHNV and CDR2 YYDKDF (reference sequence). CDR3 amino acids: CATSRGEESSGHSFYEQYF. The CDR3 DNA follows: TGTGCCACCAGCAGAGGGGAGGAATCCTCGGGACACTCCTTCTACGAGCAGTACTTC. Full variable domain (outside the CDR3, taken from reference TRBV15 and TRBJ2-7): DAMVIQNPRYQVTQFGKPVTLSCSQTLNHNVMYWYQQKSSQAPKLLFHYYDKDFNNEADTPDNFQSRRPNTSFCFLDIRSPGLGDTAMYLCATSRGEESSGHSFYEQYFGPGTRLTVT.